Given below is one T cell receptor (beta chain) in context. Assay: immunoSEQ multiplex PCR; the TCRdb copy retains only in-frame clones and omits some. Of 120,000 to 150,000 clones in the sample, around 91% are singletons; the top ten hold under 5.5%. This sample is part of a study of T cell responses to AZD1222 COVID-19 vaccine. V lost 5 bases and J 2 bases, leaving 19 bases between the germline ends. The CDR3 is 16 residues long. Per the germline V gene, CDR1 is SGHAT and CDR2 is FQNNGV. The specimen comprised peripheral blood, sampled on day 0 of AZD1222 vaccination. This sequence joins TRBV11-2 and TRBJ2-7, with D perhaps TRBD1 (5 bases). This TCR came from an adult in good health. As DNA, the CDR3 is TGTGCCAGCAGCCCCTTAGCCAGGGTTAGAGCCTACGAGCAGTACTTC. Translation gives CASSPLARVRAYEQYF.